The rows below give T cell receptor beta chains drawn from one sample of a study of blood T cell repertoires in COVID-19. The repertoire was sequenced with immunoSEQ multiplex PCR; TCRdb's copy has only in-frame clones and lacks some. This sample has some 89,000 clones, with over 60% found just once. The source material was peripheral blood. Receptors originate from a man aged 65 to 79 with acute or convalescent COVID-19. Both conserved end residues are part of each CDR3. The D gene is left open where the match is weak. Part of the rows lack a size; the others show once, few, many or a class for expanded clones.

abundance	v_gene	d_gene	j_gene	CDR3nt	CDR3aa
few	TRBV28	TRBD2	TRBJ2-3	TGTGCCAGCAGCCCCCACCCCCTAGCGGGAATCACAGATACGCAGTATTTT	CASSPHPLAGITDTQYF
few	TRBV7-9	-	TRBJ2-2	TGTGCCAGCAGCTTTCGGGGTACCGGGGAGCTGTTTTTT	CASSFRGTGELFF
few	TRBV10-3	-	TRBJ2-7	TGTGCCATCAGCCCCGGGGCCTACGAGCAGTACTTC	CAISPGAYEQYF
-	TRBV7-9	-	TRBJ2-7	TGTGCCAGCAGCCCAGGGGCCCAAGGTTACGAGCAGTACTTC	CASSPGAQGYEQYF
few	TRBV20-1	-	TRBJ1-6	TGCAGTGCTAGTCCGTTAGGGCCAGGGAATTCACCCCTCCACTTT	CSASPLGPGNSPLHF
-	TRBV28	-	TRBJ1-5	TGTGCCAGCAGTCCCTTAAATCGGAGACTCTATAGCAATCAGCCCCAGCATTTT	CASSPLNRRLYSNQPQHF
-	TRBV5-1	-	TRBJ2-5	TGCGCCAGCAGCTTGGGGCTCCCCGGGGAGACCCAGTACTTC	CASSLGLPGETQYF
-	TRBV3-1/TRBV3-2	-	TRBJ1-3	TGTGCCAGCAGCCAACAACTACCCGAGGACACCATATATTTT	CASSQQLPEDTIYF
once	TRBV5-1	-	TRBJ1-2	TGCGCCAGCAGCTACGACAGCACCTATGGCTACACCTTC	CASSYDSTYGYTF
-	TRBV6-1	-	TRBJ1-3	TGTGCCAGCAGTGAAGGCGGGGCGGTTGGAAACACCATATATTTT	CASSEGGAVGNTIYF
-	TRBV10-3	-	TRBJ1-5	TGTGCCATCAACCAGGAAAGCAATCAGCCCCAGCATTTT	CAINQESNQPQHF
-	TRBV6-1	TRBD1	TRBJ1-3	TGTGCCAGCAGTGAAACGGACAGGGGGCGCGAATTGACCATATATTTT	CASSETDRGRELTIYF
-	TRBV19	-	TRBJ2-6	TGTGCCAGTAGTCCGGGAAGGGTTTCCCCTGGGGCCAACGTCCTGACTTTC	CASSPGRVSPGANVLTF
-	TRBV6-5	TRBD1	TRBJ1-4	TGTGCCAGCAGTTACCAGACAGGGACGGATGAAAAACTGTTTTTT	CASSYQTGTDEKLFF
-	TRBV2	-	TRBJ1-1	TGTGCCAGCAGTGGGGGCCTGGGAGGGACTGAAGCTTTCTTT	CASSGGLGGTEAFF
-	TRBV30	TRBD1	TRBJ1-4	TGTGCCTGGAGTGTAACCCGGACAGGGAGACAGAGTGAAAAACTGTTTTTT	CAWSVTRTGRQSEKLFF
few	TRBV5-1	-	TRBJ1-1	TGCGCCAGCAGCTTGGAAGGGGCGAACACTGAAGCTTTCTTT	CASSLEGANTEAFF
few	TRBV30	TRBD1	TRBJ2-1	TGTGCCTGGAGTGTTGTCCTGACAGGGAGCGTTCCCTCGCCAATTTACAATGAGCAGTTCTTC	CAWSVVLTGSVPSPIYNEQFF
-	TRBV4-2	-	TRBJ1-1	TGTGCCAGCAGCGGGGGGACTGAAGCTTTCTTT	CASSGGTEAFF
-	TRBV2	TRBD1	TRBJ2-3	TGTGCCAGCAGTTATACTGACAGGGGGCGAACAGATACGCAGTATTTT	CASSYTDRGRTDTQYF
-	TRBV4-1	-	TRBJ1-1	TGCGCCAGCTACCATTCTAGACCGAACACTGAAGCTTTCTTT	CASYHSRPNTEAFF
-	TRBV5-1	-	TRBJ1-4	TGCGCCAGCAGCTTCCAGGGGGAAAAACTGTTTTTT	CASSFQGEKLFF
-	TRBV4-1	-	TRBJ2-1	TGCGCCAGCAGCCAACCACTCCAGACCGGGGGGCAGTTCTTC	CASSQPLQTGGQFF